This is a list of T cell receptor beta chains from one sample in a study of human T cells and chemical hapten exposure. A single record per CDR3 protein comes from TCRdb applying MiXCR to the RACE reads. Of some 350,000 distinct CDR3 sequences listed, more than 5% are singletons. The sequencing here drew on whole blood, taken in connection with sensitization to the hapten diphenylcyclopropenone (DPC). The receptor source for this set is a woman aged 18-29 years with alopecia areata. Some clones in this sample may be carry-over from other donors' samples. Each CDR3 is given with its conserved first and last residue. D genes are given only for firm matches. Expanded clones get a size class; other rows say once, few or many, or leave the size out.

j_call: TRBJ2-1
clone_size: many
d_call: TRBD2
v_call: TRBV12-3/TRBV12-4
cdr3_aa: CASSFRAGGYNEQFF
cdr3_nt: TGTGCCAGCAGTTTCAGGGCGGGGGGCTACAATGAGCAGTTCTTC

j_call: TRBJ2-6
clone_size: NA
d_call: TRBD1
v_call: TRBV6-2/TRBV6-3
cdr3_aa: CASRGTGARLSGANVLTF
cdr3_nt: TGTGCCAGCAGAGGTACAGGGGCTCGGCTCTCTGGGGCCAACGTCCTGACTTTC

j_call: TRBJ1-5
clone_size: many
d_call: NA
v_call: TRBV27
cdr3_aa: CASNSAGSHQPQHF
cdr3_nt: TGTGCCAGCAATAGTGCAGGGAGTCATCAGCCCCAGCATTTT

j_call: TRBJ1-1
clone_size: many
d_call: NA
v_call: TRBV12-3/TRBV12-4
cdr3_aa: CASSLGGLWAEAFF
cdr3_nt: TGTGCCAGCAGTTTAGGAGGGCTGTGGGCTGAAGCTTTCTTT

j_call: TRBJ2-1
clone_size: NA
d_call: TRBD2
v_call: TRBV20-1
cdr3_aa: CSAALTSGGAREQFF
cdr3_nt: TGCAGTGCAGCCCTCACTAGCGGGGGGGCCCGGGAGCAGTTCTTC

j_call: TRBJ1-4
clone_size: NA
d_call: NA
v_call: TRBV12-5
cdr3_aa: CASGLVLRRRDEKLFF
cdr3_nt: TGTGCTAGTGGTTTGGTACTTCGCAGAAGGGATGAAAAACTGTTTTTT

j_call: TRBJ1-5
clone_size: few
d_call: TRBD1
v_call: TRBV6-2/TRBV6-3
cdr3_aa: CASSYRQGFNQPQHF
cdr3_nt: TGTGCCAGCAGTTACCGACAGGGATTCAATCAGCCCCAGCATTTT

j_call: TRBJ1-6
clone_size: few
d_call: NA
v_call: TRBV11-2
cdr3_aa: CASSLEFGGRGNSPLHF
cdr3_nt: TGTGCCAGCAGCTTAGAGTTTGGGGGGCGCGGGAATTCACCCCTCCACTTT

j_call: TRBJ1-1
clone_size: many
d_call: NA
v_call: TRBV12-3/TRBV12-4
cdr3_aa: CASSRDTEAFF
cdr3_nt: TGTGCCAGCAGCAGGGACACTGAAGCTTTCTTT

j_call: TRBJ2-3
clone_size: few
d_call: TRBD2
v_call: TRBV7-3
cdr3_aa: CASSLYPQGGNADTQYF
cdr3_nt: TGTGCCAGCAGCTTATATCCCCAGGGAGGGAATGCAGATACGCAGTATTTT

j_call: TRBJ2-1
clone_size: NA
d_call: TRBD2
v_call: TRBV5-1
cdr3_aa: CASSSGGSPYNEQFF
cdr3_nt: TGCGCCAGCAGCTCCGGGGGGAGCCCCTACAATGAGCAGTTCTTC

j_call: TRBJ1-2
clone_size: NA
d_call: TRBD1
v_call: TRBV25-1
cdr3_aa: CASGRDSYGYTF
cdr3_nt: TGTGCCAGCGGAAGGGACAGCTATGGCTACACCTTC

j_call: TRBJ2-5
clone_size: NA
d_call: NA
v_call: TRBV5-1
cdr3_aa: CASSFHRHQETQYF
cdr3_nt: TGCGCCAGCAGCTTTCACAGACACCAAGAGACCCAGTACTTC

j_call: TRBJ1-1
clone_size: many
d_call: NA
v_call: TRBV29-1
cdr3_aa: CSVDDGDTEAFF
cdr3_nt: TGCAGCGTTGACGACGGTGACACTGAAGCTTTCTTT

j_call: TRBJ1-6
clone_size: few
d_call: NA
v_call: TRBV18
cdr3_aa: CASSPVGRADSPLHF
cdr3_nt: TGTGCCAGCTCACCAGTGGGCAGGGCGGATTCACCCCTCCACTTT

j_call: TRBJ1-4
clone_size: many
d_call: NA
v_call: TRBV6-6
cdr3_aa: CASSYSSEKLFF
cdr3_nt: TGTGCCAGCAGTTACAGTTCTGAAAAACTGTTTTTT

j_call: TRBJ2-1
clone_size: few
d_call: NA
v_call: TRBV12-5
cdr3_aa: CASGLVGGGHNEQFF
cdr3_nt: TGTGCTAGTGGTTTAGTAGGCGGGGGCCACAATGAGCAGTTCTTC

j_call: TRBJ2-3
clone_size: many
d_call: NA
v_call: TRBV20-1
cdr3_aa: CSATGGASTDTQYF
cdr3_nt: TGCAGTGCTACGGGGGGCGCTAGCACAGATACGCAGTATTTT

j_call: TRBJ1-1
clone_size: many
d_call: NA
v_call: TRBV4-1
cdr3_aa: CAPSEASGTSHRNTEAFF
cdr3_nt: TGCGCCCCTAGTGAGGCATCCGGGACAAGTCACAGGAACACTGAAGCTTTCTTT

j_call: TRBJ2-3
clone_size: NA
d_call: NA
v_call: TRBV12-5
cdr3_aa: CASATTDTQYF
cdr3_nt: TGTGCTAGTGCCACCACAGATACGCAGTATTTT

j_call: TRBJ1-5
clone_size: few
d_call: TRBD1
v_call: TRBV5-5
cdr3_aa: CASSSEGQGNQPQHF
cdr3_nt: TGTGCCAGCAGCTCTGAGGGACAGGGTAATCAGCCCCAGCATTTT

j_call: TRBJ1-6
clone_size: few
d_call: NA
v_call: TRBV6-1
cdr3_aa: CASSDSTGWTNSPLHF
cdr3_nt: TGTGCCAGCAGTGATTCAACAGGTTGGACGAATTCACCCCTCCACTTT

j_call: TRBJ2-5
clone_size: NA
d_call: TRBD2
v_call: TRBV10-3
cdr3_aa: CAISGRAGHQETQYF
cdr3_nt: TGTGCCATATCGGGAAGAGCGGGGCACCAAGAGACCCAGTACTTC

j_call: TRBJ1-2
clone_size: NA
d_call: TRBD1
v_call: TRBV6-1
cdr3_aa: CASSEMGQGGVYGYTF
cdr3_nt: TGTGCCAGCAGTGAAATGGGACAGGGAGGGGTCTATGGCTACACCTTC

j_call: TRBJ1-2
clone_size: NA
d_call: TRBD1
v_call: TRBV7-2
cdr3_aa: CASSLGDRGNYGYTF
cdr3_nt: TGTGCCAGCAGCTTAGGGGACAGGGGCAACTATGGCTACACCTTC

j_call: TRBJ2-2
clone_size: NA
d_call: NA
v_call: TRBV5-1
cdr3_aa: CASSSMGTGELFF
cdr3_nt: TGCGCCAGCAGCTCCATGGGCACCGGGGAGCTGTTTTTT

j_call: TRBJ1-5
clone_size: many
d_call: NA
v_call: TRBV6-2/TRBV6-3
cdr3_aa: CASSWTALNQPQHF
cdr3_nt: TGTGCCAGCAGTTGGACAGCCCTTAATCAGCCCCAGCATTTT

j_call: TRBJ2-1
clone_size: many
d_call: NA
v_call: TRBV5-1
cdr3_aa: CASSTGYNEQFF
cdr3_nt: TGCGCCAGCAGTACGGGTTACAATGAGCAGTTCTTC